A single sample gave rise to the 15 T cell receptor beta chains below, sequenced in a study of spatial heterogeneity in lung cancer. Time point reported: sample taken at primary tumor resection. TCRdb reprocessed the 5' RACE reads with MiXCR, giving one entry per CDR3 protein. The table has tens of thousands of distinct CDR3 sequences, around 3.1% seen once. The starting material was normal lung tissue next to the tumor, obtained at surgery. The receptors stem from a male donor with early-stage non-small cell lung cancer.

This clonotype was counted many times. This chain links TRBV10-3 with TRBJ2-5; 8 nucleotides line up with TRBD1. The CDR3 runs 14 residues. Germline V gene sequence: CDR1 ENHRY, CDR2 SYGVKD. Trimming cost V 4 bases and J 2 bases; bases outside gene matches: 3. The CDR3 protein is CAISVRDRQETQYF. DNA for the CDR3: TGTGCCATCAGTGTACGGGACAGGCAAGAGACCCAGTACTTC.

This clonotype has ten or more counts. V gene TRBV11-1 combines with J gene TRBJ2-7; the D is unclear. Trimming took off 3 bases at V and 6 bases at J, with 18 bases between the two ends. This CDR3 is 15 amino acids long. Per the germline V gene, CDR1 is SGHAT and CDR2 is FQDESV (reference sequence). The CDR3 sequence: CASSFMGLSGLEQYF. The CDR3, as DNA: TGTGCCAGCAGCTTCATGGGCCTCTCGGGTCTCGAGCAGTACTTC.

A few counts support this clonotype. This chain links TRBV11-3 with TRBJ2-7; TRBD1 might be the D (7 bases). The CDR3 runs 14 residues. Germline V gene data show CDR1 as SGHNT and CDR2 as YENEEA. Trimming removed 5 bases at V and 6 bases at J, with 17 bases between. CDR3 loop: CASSPSGQGGEQYF. CDR3 sequence (DNA): TGTGCCAGCAGCCCCAGTGGCCAGGGGGGCGAGCAGTACTTC.

There are a few counts of this clonotype. An end of the junction does not agree with germline; a read error may underlie this. The chain recombines TRBV7-2 with TRBJ2-5; 10 bases line up with TRBD2. This CDR3 is 15 amino acids long. Germline CDR1 is SGHTA and CDR2 is FQGNSA. CDR3 protein: CASSPQSRAGGTISF. DNA of the CDR3: TGTGCCAGCAGCCCCCAGTCGCGAGCGGGGGGGACCATATCCTTC.

This clonotype appeared many times. The chain recombines TRBV29-1 with TRBJ1-1, with D unresolved. The CDR3 loop spans 12 amino acids. Germline CDR1 SQVTM, CDR2 ANQGSEA. Trimming pared 7 bases from V and 0 bases from J, leaving 9 bases between. CDR3 in amino acids: CSAQVLNTEAFF. The CDR3 DNA reads TGCAGCGCCCAAGTTCTGAACACTGAAGCTTTCTTT.

This clonotype was picked up many times. The genes are TRBV3-1 and TRBJ1-2; D gene ambiguous. The CDR3 has 14 amino acids. The V gene lost 3 bases and the J gene lost 4 bases, with 12 bases spanning the gap. Germline V lookup: CDR1 LGHDT, CDR2 YNNKEL (reference sequence). The CDR3 DNA follows: TGTGCCAGCAGCCAGGAAACACAAACCTATGGCTACACCTTC. Its protein is CASSQETQTYGYTF. Complete variable domain (other parts from reference TRBV3-1 and TRBJ1-2): DTAVSQTPKYLVTQMGNDKSIKCEQNLGHDTMYWYKQDSKKFLKIMFSYNNKELIINETVPNRFSPKSPDKAHLNLHINSLELGDSAVYFCASSQETQTYGYTFGSGTRLTVV.

The sample holds a few counts of this clonotype. The chain combines TRBV6-6 with TRBJ1-3; D may be TRBD1 (5 bases). V dropped 1 base and J dropped 2 bases, with 12 bases sitting between them. This CDR3 comprises 16 residues. Germline CDR1 and CDR2: MNHNY and SVGAGI (reference sequence). The DNA of the CDR3 is TGTGCCAGCAGTTACTTAGGGGCGCCCCCTGGAAACACCATATATTTT. Amino acid sequence: CASSYLGAPPGNTIYF.

This clonotype was counted ten times or more. The genes are TRBV3-1 and TRBJ2-2; D is possibly TRBD2 (5 bases). The V end lost 4 bases, the J end lost 7 bases, and 10 bases lay between the germline ends. The germline V gene has CDR1 LGHDT and CDR2 YNNKEL (reference sequence). The CDR3 has 13 amino acids. CDR3 sequence reads: CASSLTEGGELFF. The CDR3 DNA sequence: TGTGCCAGCAGCCTGACTGAGGGCGGGGAGCTGTTTTTT.

This clonotype was observed at least ten times. The chain combines TRBV27 with TRBJ1-5; tentative D call: TRBD1 (5 bases). V was clipped by 2 bases and J by 7 bases, with 15 bases between them. This CDR3 spans 15 amino acids. Per the germline V gene, CDR1 is MNHEY and CDR2 is SMNVEV (reference sequence). Here the CDR3 reads CASSLISGGDQPQHF. The CDR3 nucleotides are TGTGCCAGCAGTTTAATATCCGGAGGGGACCAGCCCCAGCATTTT.

V and J are TRBV24-1 and TRBJ2-3, with D unclear. The CDR3 sequence is 11 residues long. The V gene's germline CDR1 is KGHDR and CDR2 SFDVKD. The V gene lost 9 bases and the J gene lost 4 bases, with 7 bases spanning the gap. In DNA, the CDR3 is TGTGCCACCGAAATTTCAGATACGCAGTATTTT. It specifies CATEISDTQYF.

The table lists this clonotype with many counts. This sequence joins TRBV2 and TRBJ1-5; 7 bases align to TRBD1. In germline, CDR1 is SNHLY, CDR2 FYNNEI. This CDR3 contains 15 residues. Trimming cost V 7 bases and J 1 base; bases outside gene matches: 7. The CDR3 is CASTIAGGSNQPQHF. In nucleotides, the CDR3 is TGTGCCAGCACCATAGCAGGGGGAAGCAATCAGCCCCAGCATTTT.

This clonotype has at least ten counts. CDR3 coding DNA: TGTGCCAGCAGTCGGGGCGGGGGTCTTAATTCACCCCTCCACTTT. Protein sequence: CASSRGGGLNSPLHF. The chain employs TRBV6-5 and TRBJ1-6, with D maybe TRBD1 (5 bases). Trimming pared 5 bases from V and 6 bases from J, leaving 14 bases between. Per germline, CDR1 MNHEY and CDR2 SVGAGI. This CDR3 spans 15 amino acids.

There are many counts of this clonotype. The chain joins TRBV28 to TRBJ2-7, with TRBD1 identical over 7 bases. From germline, CDR1 is MDHEN and CDR2 SYDVKM. This CDR3 contains 13 residues. The ends lost 6 bases at V and 5 bases at J; junction bases unmatched: 7. CDR3 in DNA: TGTGCCAGCAGCGCGCCAGGGGGTCACGAGCAGTACTTC. Protein: CASSAPGGHEQYF.

This clonotype was detected many times. DNA of the CDR3: TGTGCCAGCAGCCAATATACCCAGGGCAAAAACATTCAGTACTTC. This sequence encodes CASSQYTQGKNIQYF. The chain is built from TRBV3-1 and TRBJ2-4; possibly TRBD1 for D (5 bases). Per germline, CDR1 LGHDT and CDR2 YNNKEL (reference sequence). V was clipped by 2 bases and J by 3 bases, with 11 bases between them. This CDR3 is 15 amino acids long.

This clonotype occurred many times. The chain joins TRBV5-1 to TRBJ2-1; 8 bases map to TRBD2. V was pared by 1 base and J by 7 bases, with 4 bases of the junction left unmatched. This CDR3 comprises 14 residues. CDR1 SGHRS and CDR2 YFSETQ come from the germline V gene. The CDR3 DNA reads as TGCGCCAGCAGCTTGTCCTCTAGCGGGAATGAGCAGTTCTTC. Protein: CASSLSSSGNEQFF.